This T cell receptor beta chain was profiled in a study of persistence of HIV-infected CD4 T cells. Findings and caveats of the study: Degenerate expanded CDR3beta sequences were enriched among CMV- and Gag-responding cells.

Lysates of CMV-infected fibroblasts at around 10 ug/mL stimulated these cells. CD40L/CD69 double-negative CD45RO-high memory CD4+ T cells were collected. V was clipped by 6 bases and J by 7 bases, with 16 bases between them. Germline assignment: CDR1 SNHLY and CDR2 FYNNEI. The CDR3 covers 14 residues. The libraries were made with immunoSEQ version 4 in survey mode. Sequencing was performed with immunoSEQ multiplex PCR; in TCRdb, only in-frame clones are kept and a portion is missing. The top ten clones hold around 1.5% of a sample with more than 30,000 clones, around 80% of them seen once. As regards this clone: Its antigen is unknown.

This clonotype originated in an adult man with HIV who was CMV-seropositive. The material sequenced was CD4+ T cells sorted from PBMCs after roughly 20-hour stimulation, taken from a patient who received antiretroviral therapy. J is TRBJ2-1 and V is TRBV2; the D gene could be TRBD1 or TRBD2 (6 bases each). This CDR3 is CASRPGGSGNEQFF. Here the CDR3 DNA reads TGTGCCAGCAGGCCCGGGGGCTCGGGGAATGAGCAGTTCTTC.